This TCR beta chain was recovered during a study of blood T cell repertoires in COVID-19. Study context: Material from acute and convalescent COVID-19 was sourced from the United States, Italy and Spain. PBMCs, B-cell-depleted T cells, or T cells were the source of the cDNA or gDNA that made up the material.

The CDR3 length is 15 residues. Germline loops: CDR1 SGHAT, CDR2 FQNNGV. Trimming cost V 6 bases and J 1 base, with 14 bases left between them. In the authors' methods: Amplification of reference gene primers provided the estimated nucleated cell counts. The protocol was immunoSEQ multiplex PCR, while the TCRdb copy is restricted to in-frame clones and leaves out a portion. The V and J calls and the clone size are those of that table, but D and trimming were determined from the DNA. The sample has 70,000 to 95,000 clones, approximately 80% seen once. The sequence derives from a human donor in a cohort sampled during active COVID-19. The sequenced material came from peripheral blood. This chain uses TRBV11-2 with TRBJ2-3, with D perhaps matching TRBD2 (6 bases). DNA for the CDR3: TGTGCCAGCAGTCGCACGCGGGGTCGCACAGATACGCAGTATTTT. Its translation is CASSRTRGRTDTQYF.